The TCR beta chain described here comes from a study of CD8 T cells in ankylosing spondylitis. Findings and limits, study-wide: Some motif variants were previously reported in reactive arthritis synovial fluid and blood. Made up of roughly 8 highly homologous variants, a TCR beta motif appeared characteristic of ankylosing spondylitis blood. The clones that were linked to disease were reported to be significantly enriched in matched synovial fluid samples from ankylosing spondylitis patients. Clones linked to the disease showed a CD8+ phenotype. They occurred at relatively low frequencies in peripheral blood.

Generation of TCR beta libraries employed quantitative 5'-RACE incorporating molecular barcodes. TCRdb fed the 5' RACE reads into MiXCR, producing one record per CDR3 protein. The sample lists roughly 670,000 distinct CDR3 sequences; under 20% were seen once. This clonotype was detected only a few times. The antigen is undetermined. CDR1 is SGHTA, CDR2 FQGNSA, per germline. The V gene lost 0 bases and the J gene lost 10 bases, with 13 bases spanning the gap. This CDR3 spans 14 amino acids. The chain links TRBV7-2 to TRBJ2-1; D ambiguous. The specimen was blood, either unsorted or a sorted T cell fraction (not recorded which). The TCR originated in a male donor with ankylosing spondylitis. The chain's CDR3 is CASSLAATSREQFF. In nucleotides, the CDR3 is TGTGCCAGCAGCTTAGCGGCCACCTCTCGGGAGCAGTTCTTC.